This T cell receptor (beta chain) stems from a study of vaccination effects on CD4 cells after COVID-19. Study summary: Participants completed two doses of the BNT162b2 or mRNA-1273 vaccine. The study, taken as a whole, reports: Healthy vaccinees' vaccine-induced clones included only 1 of 255 that recognized common cold coronaviruses. Infection- and vaccine-induced clones contracted markedly late after vaccination.

Sequencing in the ViraFEST assay came after antigen-specific CD4+ T cells had been expanded with viral peptide pools, which were used to stimulate PBMC. The authors isolated CD4+ T cells after nine to eleven days of culture. Recipients of the vaccine had no prior SARS-CoV-2 infection and negative nucleocapsid antibodies. Researchers reported culturing over 1.5 million PBMC in each well, adding about 9.5 IU/ml IL-2 and about 9.5 ug/ml peptides. Per germline, CDR1 LGHDT and CDR2 YNNKEL (reference sequence). Trimming cost V 5 bases and J 4 bases; bases outside gene matches: 5. This CDR3 region has 15 residues. In regard to this clone: The antigen remains unidentified.

Sequencing used immunoSEQ multiplex PCR; TCRdb keeps in-frame clones, though not all of them. Here the sample spans fewer than 30,000 clones, 60% to 85% being singletons. This chain joins TRBV3-1 (or the pseudogene TRBV3-2) and TRBJ1-6; 7 nucleotides match TRBD1. The TCR was taken from a human donor who received a COVID-19 vaccine. The sequencing used CD4+ T cells from PBMCs cultured with HCoV-OC43 spike peptides, collected before COVID-19 vaccination. Described subset: HCoV-OC43 spike overlapping peptide pool stimulation. CDR3 nucleotides: TGTGCCAGCAGCGCACGGACAGGTTATAATTCACCCCTCCACTTT. Its protein product is CASSARTGYNSPLHF.